These 16 T cell receptor beta chains came from one sample sequenced in a study of blood T cell repertoires in COVID-19. Clones were read by immunoSEQ multiplex PCR, and TCRdb kept only the in-frame ones, dropping some. The sample shows 150,000 to 200,000 clones, 65% to 80% of them seen only once. What was sequenced was peripheral blood. These receptor sequences come from a man in his fifties or sixties with acute or convalescent COVID-19.

The chain combines TRBV2 with TRBJ2-5, with D tentatively TRBD2 (6 bases). CDR1 is SNHLY, CDR2 FYNNEI, per germline. Trimming left V 6 bases short and J 5 bases short, with 19 bases between. This CDR3 contains 15 residues. The CDR3 bases are TGTGCCAGCAGATCCGCCCGGGGGTCGAAGGAGACCCAGTACTTC. Translated, it gives CASRSARGSKETQYF.

The V call is TRBV30, the J call TRBJ2-1, with D possibly being TRBD2 (5 bases). Between the trimmed V and J ends, which lost 4 bases and 3 bases, there was a span of 10 bases. CDR3 length: 13 amino acids. Germline V CDR1 and CDR2: GTSNPN, SVGIG (reference sequence). The CDR3 region is CAWTLVDYNEQFF. For the CDR3, the DNA is TGTGCCTGGACACTAGTAGACTACAATGAGCAGTTCTTC.

This clone was seen more than once but under ten times. The CDR3 DNA reads TGTGCCTGGAGGGGACAGGGGAGCTCCTATAATTCACCCCTCCACTTT. Translating it yields CAWRGQGSSYNSPLHF. The chain couples TRBV30 to TRBJ1-6; TRBD1 matches 10 bases. The CDR3 covers 16 residues. Germline-derived CDR1 and CDR2 are GTSNPN and SVGIG (reference sequence). V dropped 3 bases and J dropped 0; count of bases not matched to a gene: 2.

The table lists this clone with a count of one. The rearrangement joins TRBV3-1 (or the pseudogene TRBV3-2) to TRBJ1-5; 7 bases align to TRBD1. Germline lookup yields CDR1 LGHDT and CDR2 YNNKEL (reference sequence). The ends lost 1 base at V and 5 bases at J; junction bases unmatched: 5. The CDR3 extends over 15 amino acids. CDR3 sequence: CASSQGTGQHQPQHF. DNA for the CDR3: TGTGCCAGCAGCCAAGGAACGGGACAGCATCAGCCCCAGCATTTT.

The chain has TRBV2 and TRBJ2-5, with TRBD2 matching 7 bases. Germline V gene data show CDR1 as SNHLY and CDR2 as FYNNEI. The CDR3 spans 14 residues. J lost 4 bases, V lost 3 bases, and 5 bases had no gene match. CDR3: CASSDVGGRETQYF. The CDR3 region has the DNA TGTGCCAGCAGTGATGTGGGGGGGAGAGAGACCCAGTACTTC.

The chain links TRBV6-5 to TRBJ1-2, with TRBD1 identical over 10 bases. The V gene end was trimmed by 6 bases and the J gene end by 4 bases; junction bases not matched to a gene: 8. The germline V gene encodes CDR1 MNHEY and CDR2 SVGAGI. The CDR3 runs to 15 residues. The CDR3 loop is CASSAGTGDPYGYTF. Here the CDR3 DNA reads TGTGCCAGCAGCGCTGGGACAGGGGACCCCTATGGCTACACCTTC.

J is TRBJ1-2 and V is TRBV30, with 11 bases aligning to TRBD1. This CDR3 has 15 amino acids. Germline assignment: CDR1 GTSNPN and CDR2 SVGIG (reference sequence). The V segment lost 1 base and the J segment 8 bases; nucleotides outside the gene matches: 9. The CDR3 coding sequence is TGTGCCTGGAGTGAAAGGACAGGGGGCGCCGGGGGCTACACCTTC. Protein sequence: CAWSERTGGAGGYTF.

The CDR3, as DNA: TGCAGCGTTATGTCTGCTGAGGCGGGGGCAGGCGGGGAGCTGTTTTTT. Amino acids: CSVMSAEAGAGGELFF. The gene calls are TRBV29-1 and TRBJ2-2; possibly TRBD2 for D (7 bases). The CDR3 covers 16 residues. Trimming removed 5 bases from V and 7 bases from J, with 23 bases in between. From germline, CDR1 is SQVTM and CDR2 ANQGSEA.

The CDR3 sequence is CATSDRGETQYF. CDR3 coding DNA: TGTGCCACCAGTGATCGGGGGGAGACCCAGTACTTC. V is TRBV24-1 and J is TRBJ2-5, with D tentatively TRBD2 (6 bases). The CDR3 contains 12 residues. V was pared by 3 bases and J by 5 bases, with 6 bases between. Per the germline V gene, CDR1 is KGHDR and CDR2 is SFDVKD.

There are a few counts of this clone. The V and J genes are TRBV19 and TRBJ1-1, with D unclear. Germline CDR1 and CDR2: LNHDA and SQIVND (reference sequence). The length of the CDR3 is 15 residues. V dropped 6 bases and J dropped 0 bases, with 14 bases sitting between them. CDR3: CASREGLRMNTEAFF. For the CDR3, the DNA is TGTGCCAGTAGGGAGGGATTACGGATGAACACTGAAGCTTTCTTT.

This chain uses TRBV5-4 with TRBJ1-6; D possibly corresponds to TRBD1 (6 bases). This CDR3 has 14 amino acids. Germline V gives CDR1 SGHNT, CDR2 YYREEE (reference sequence). Trimming shortened V by 3 bases and J by 4 bases, and 8 bases separated the two germline ends. CDR3 in DNA: TGTGCCAGCAGCTCTGACAGGTATAATTCACCCCTCCACTTT. Translation gives CASSSDRYNSPLHF.

The V gene is TRBV7-2, the J gene TRBJ1-3, with a weak D call TRBD1 (6 bases). CDR1 SGHTA and CDR2 FQGNSA come from the germline V gene. Trimming stripped 5 bases from V and 0 bases from J, with 17 bases between. This CDR3 is 17 amino acids long. The CDR3 here is CASSTSGGPYSGNTIYF. CDR3 nucleotides: TGTGCCAGCAGCACCTCGGGGGGGCCTTACTCTGGAAACACCATATATTTT. The full variable domain, with the rest looked up from reference TRBV7-2 and TRBJ1-3, is GAGVSQSPSNKVTEKGKDVELRCDPISGHTALYWYRQSLGQGLEFLIYFQGNSAPDKSGLPSDRFSAERTGGSVSTLTIQRTQQEDSAVYLCASSTSGGPYSGNTIYFGEGSWLTVV.

The chain joins TRBV4-1 to TRBJ2-5; TRBD1 agrees at 9 bases. Trimming removed 0 bases from V and 6 bases from J; junction bases left unmatched: 23. The CDR3 is made up of 21 amino acids. From germline, CDR1 is MGHRA and CDR2 YSYEKL. The CDR3 DNA reads TGCGCCAGCAGCCAAGACGGGCTTGACGTGGGGACAGGGAGAGGTAGGAAGACCCAGTACTTC. Translated: CASSQDGLDVGTGRGRKTQYF.

The chain is built from TRBV13 and TRBJ2-2, with 8 bases lining up with TRBD1. Germline V gives CDR1 PRHDT, CDR2 FYEKMQ (reference sequence). This CDR3 has 16 amino acids. The trim removed 2 bases at V and 3 bases at J, leaving 5 bases unmatched. This chain's CDR3 is CASSLTQGAHTGELFF. The CDR3 DNA reads TGTGCCAGCAGCTTAACTCAGGGGGCGCACACCGGGGAGCTGTTTTTT.

This chain links TRBV18 with TRBJ2-3; D not certain. Trimming stripped 3 bases from V and 2 bases from J, with 9 bases between. Germline-derived CDR1 and CDR2 are KGHSH and LQKENI. The CDR3 is made up of 14 amino acids. CDR3 bases: TGTGCCAGCTCACCCGCGGAATACACAGATACGCAGTATTTT. Protein: CASSPAEYTDTQYF.

This sequence joins TRBV5-4 and TRBJ2-3; no definite D call. The CDR3 has 14 amino acids. V was shortened by 0 bases and J by 2 bases, with 7 bases between the two germline ends. Germline-derived CDR1 and CDR2 are SGHNT and YYREEE (reference sequence). DNA of the CDR3: TGTGCCAGCAGCTTGGCCTACTACACAGATACGCAGTATTTT. Its translation: CASSLAYYTDTQYF.